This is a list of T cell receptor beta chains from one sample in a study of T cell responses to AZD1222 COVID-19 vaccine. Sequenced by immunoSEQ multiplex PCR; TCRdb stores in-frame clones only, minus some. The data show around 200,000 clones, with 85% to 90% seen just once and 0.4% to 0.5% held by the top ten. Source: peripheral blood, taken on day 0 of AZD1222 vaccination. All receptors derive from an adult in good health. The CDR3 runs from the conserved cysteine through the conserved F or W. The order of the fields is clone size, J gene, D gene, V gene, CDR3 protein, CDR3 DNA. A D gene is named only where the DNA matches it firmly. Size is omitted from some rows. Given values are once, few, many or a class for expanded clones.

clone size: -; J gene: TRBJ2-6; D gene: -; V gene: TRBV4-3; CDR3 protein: CASSPYHTGTGANVLTF; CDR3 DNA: TGCGCCAGCAGCCCCTACCATACAGGGACTGGGGCCAACGTCCTGACTTTC
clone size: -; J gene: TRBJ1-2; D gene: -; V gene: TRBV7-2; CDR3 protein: CASSLDQGNYGYTF; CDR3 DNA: TGTGCCAGCAGCTTAGATCAGGGGAACTATGGCTACACCTTC
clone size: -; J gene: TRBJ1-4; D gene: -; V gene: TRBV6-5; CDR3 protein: CASSRMTGRDEKLFF; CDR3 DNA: TGTGCCAGCAGCCGTATGACGGGGAGGGATGAAAAACTGTTTTTT
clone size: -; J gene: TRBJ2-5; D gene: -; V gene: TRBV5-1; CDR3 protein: CASSLEVIKGLETQYF; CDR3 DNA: TGCGCCAGCAGCTTGGAGGTTATTAAGGGTTTGGAGACCCAGTACTTC
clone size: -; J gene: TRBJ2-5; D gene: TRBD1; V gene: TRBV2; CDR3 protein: CASSEGTGGLLETQYF; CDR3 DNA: TGTGCCAGCAGTGAAGGGACAGGGGGCCTTCTAGAGACCCAGTACTTC
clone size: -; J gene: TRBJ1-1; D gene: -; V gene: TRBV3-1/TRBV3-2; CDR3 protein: CASSLSRTRGEAFF; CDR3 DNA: TGTGCCAGCAGCCTCTCGCGGACGAGGGGTGAAGCTTTCTTT
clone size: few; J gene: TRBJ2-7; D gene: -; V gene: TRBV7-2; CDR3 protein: CASSGLGAYEQYF; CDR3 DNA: TGTGCCAGCAGCGGGCTCGGAGCCTACGAGCAGTACTTC
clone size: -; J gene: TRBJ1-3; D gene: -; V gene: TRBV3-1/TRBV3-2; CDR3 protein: CASSHPSGNTIYF; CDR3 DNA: TGTGCCAGCAGCCATCCCTCTGGAAACACCATATATTTT
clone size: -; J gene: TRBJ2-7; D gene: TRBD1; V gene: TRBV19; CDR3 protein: CATSHRGNQYEQYF; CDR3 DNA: TGTGCCACCAGTCACAGGGGGAACCAATACGAGCAGTACTTC
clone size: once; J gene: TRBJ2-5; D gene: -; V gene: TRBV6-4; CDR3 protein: CASRLQGSETQYF; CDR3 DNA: TGTGCCAGCAGGTTACAGGGTTCGGAGACCCAGTACTTC
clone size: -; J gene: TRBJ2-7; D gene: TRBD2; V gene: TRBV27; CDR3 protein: CASGGLARSSYEQYF; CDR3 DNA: TGTGCCAGCGGAGGACTAGCGAGGAGCTCCTACGAGCAGTACTTC
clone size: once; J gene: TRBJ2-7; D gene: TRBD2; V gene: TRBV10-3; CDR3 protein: CAISDLAGVGEQYF; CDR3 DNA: TGTGCCATCAGTGATTTAGCGGGGGTAGGTGAGCAGTACTTC
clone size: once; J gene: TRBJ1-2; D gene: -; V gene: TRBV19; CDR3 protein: CASSISDSDLYGYTF; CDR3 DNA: TGTGCCAGTAGTATATCGGACAGTGATCTCTATGGCTACACCTTC
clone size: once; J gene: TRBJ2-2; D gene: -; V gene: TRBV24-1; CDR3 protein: CATSDFWGTSRTGELFF; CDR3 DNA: TGTGCCACCAGTGATTTTTGGGGGACCTCGAGGACCGGGGAGCTGTTTTTT
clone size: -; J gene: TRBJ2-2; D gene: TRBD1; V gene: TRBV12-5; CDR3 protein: CASGWGTGGTGELFF; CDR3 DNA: TGTGCTAGTGGTTGGGGGACAGGAGGCACCGGGGAGCTGTTTTTT
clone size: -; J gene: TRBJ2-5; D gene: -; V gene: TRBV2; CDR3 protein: CASGKLWGAETQYF; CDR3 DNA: TGTGCCAGCGGGAAACTTTGGGGCGCAGAGACCCAGTACTTC
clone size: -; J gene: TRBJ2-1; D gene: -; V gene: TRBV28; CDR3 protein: CASFSGGTDDEQFF; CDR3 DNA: TGTGCCAGTTTTTCAGGCGGAACTGATGATGAGCAGTTCTTC
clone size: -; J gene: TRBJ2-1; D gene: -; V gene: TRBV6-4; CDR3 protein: CASSSTSLSYNEQFF; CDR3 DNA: TGTGCCAGCAGTTCTACTAGCCTCTCCTACAATGAGCAGTTCTTC
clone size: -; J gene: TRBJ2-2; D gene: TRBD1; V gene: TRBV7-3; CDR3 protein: CASSPVEAGGYTGELFF; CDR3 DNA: TGTGCCAGCAGCCCGGTGGAGGCAGGGGGTTACACCGGGGAGCTGTTTTTT
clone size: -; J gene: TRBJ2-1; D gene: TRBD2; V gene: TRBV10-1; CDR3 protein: CASSDSGLAGGRNEQFF; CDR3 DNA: TGCGCCAGCAGTGACTCAGGACTAGCGGGAGGGAGGAATGAGCAGTTCTTC
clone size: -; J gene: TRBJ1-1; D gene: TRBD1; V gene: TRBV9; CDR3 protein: CASSGTGVWDTEAFF; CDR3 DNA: TGTGCCAGCAGCGGAACAGGGGTTTGGGACACTGAAGCTTTCTTT
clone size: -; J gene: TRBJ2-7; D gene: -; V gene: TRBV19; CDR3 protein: CASSIRVGLGNYEQYF; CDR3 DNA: TGTGCCAGTAGTATCAGAGTGGGCTTGGGAAATTACGAGCAGTACTTC